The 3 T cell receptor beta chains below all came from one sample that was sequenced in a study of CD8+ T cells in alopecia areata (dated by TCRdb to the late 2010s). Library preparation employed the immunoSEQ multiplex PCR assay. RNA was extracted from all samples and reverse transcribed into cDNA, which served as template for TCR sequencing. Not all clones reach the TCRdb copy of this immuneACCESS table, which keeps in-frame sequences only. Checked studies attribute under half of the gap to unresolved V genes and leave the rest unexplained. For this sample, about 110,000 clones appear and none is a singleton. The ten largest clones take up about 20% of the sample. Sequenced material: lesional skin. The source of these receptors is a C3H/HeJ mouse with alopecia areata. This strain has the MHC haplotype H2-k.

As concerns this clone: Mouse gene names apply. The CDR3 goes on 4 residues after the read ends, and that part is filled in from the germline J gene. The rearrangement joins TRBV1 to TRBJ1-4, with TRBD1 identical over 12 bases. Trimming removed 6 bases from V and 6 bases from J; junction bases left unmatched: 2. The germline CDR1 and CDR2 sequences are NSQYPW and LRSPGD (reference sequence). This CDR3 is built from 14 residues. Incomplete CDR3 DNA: TGCACCTGCAGAGGGACAGGGGGCTACGAA. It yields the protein CTCRGTGGYE. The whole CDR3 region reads CTCRGTGGYERLFF. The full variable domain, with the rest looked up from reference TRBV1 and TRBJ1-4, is VTLLEQNPRWRLVPRGQAVNLRCILKNSQYPWMSWYQQDLQKQLQWLFTLRSPGDKEVKSLPGADYLATRVTDTELRLQVANMSQGRTLYCTCRGTGGYERLFFGHGTKLSVL.

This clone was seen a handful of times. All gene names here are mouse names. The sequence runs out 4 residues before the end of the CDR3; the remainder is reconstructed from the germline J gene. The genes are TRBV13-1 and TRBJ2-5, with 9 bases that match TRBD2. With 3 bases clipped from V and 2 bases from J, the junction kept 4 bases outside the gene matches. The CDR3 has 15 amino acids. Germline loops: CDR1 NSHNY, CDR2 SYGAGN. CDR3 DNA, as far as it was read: TGTGCCAGCAGTGCGCTGGGGGGGTCCCAAGAC. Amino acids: CASSALGGSQD. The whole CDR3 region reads CASSALGGSQDTQYF.

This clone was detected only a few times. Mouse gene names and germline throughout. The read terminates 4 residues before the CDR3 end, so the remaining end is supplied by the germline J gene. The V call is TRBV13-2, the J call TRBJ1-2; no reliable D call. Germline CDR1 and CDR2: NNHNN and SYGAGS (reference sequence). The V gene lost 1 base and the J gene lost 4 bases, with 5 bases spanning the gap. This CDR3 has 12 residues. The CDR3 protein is CASGDWGSDYTF. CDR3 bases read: TGTGCCAGCGGTGATTGGGGCTCC.